One and the same sample provided the 4 T cell receptor beta chains below, sequenced in a study of T cells in localized non-small cell lung cancer (dated by TCRdb to 2020 to 2022). Library preparation employed the immunoSEQ multiplex PCR assay. Here the immuneACCESS table is served through TCRdb, limited to in-frame sequences with V and J called. Missing clones are a known gap in these copies; in checked studies unresolved V genes cover under half, and the rest lacks a known reason. The sample profile shows over 40,000 clones; 85% to 90% of them were found once. The ten largest clonotypes hold about 2.8% of the sample. The starting material was peripheral blood, obtained before any cancer treatment. The receptors were gathered from a female donor over 55 with stage I squamous cell lung carcinoma.

J is TRBJ2-1 and V is TRBV14; TRBD2 is a possible D gene (5 bases). From germline, CDR1 is SGHDN and CDR2 FVKESK. The CDR3 spans 17 residues. Trimming shortened V by 0 bases and J by 4 bases, and 16 bases separated the two germline ends. CDR3 protein: CASSQDRSARGYNEQFF. In DNA, the CDR3 is TGTGCCAGCAGCCAAGATAGGAGTGCTCGAGGGTACAATGAGCAGTTCTTC.

In the case of this clone: Sequence at one end of the junction differs from germline and may be a read error. The chain is built from TRBV7-7 and TRBJ2-1; D is uncertain. CDR1 SSHAT and CDR2 FNYEAQ come from the germline V gene (reference sequence). The CDR3 has 13 residues. CDR3 DNA sequence: TGTGCTAGCAGCTTAGCCAGGAGTAATGAGCAGTTCTTC. This codes for CASSLARSNEQFF.

CDR3 sequence (DNA): TGTGCCAGCAGTCCGGGGGGGGCAGACGAGCAGTACTTC. This gives the protein CASSPGGADEQYF. The chain employs TRBV11-3 and TRBJ2-7; 8 nucleotides line up with TRBD2. Germline V gene lookup returns CDR1 SGHNT and CDR2 YENEEA. The CDR3 spans 13 residues. V gave up 6 bases and J gave up 5 bases; unmatched junction bases: 6.

This sequence joins TRBV10-3 and TRBJ1-1; D remains ambiguous. In germline, CDR1 is ENHRY, CDR2 SYGVKD. The CDR3 is made up of 16 amino acids. Trimming left V 3 bases short and J 3 bases short, with 17 bases between. CDR3 bases: TGTGCCATCAGTGAATGGTGGGGTAAGGTGGACACTGAAGCTTTCTTT. Protein sequence: CAISEWWGKVDTEAFF.